What follows are 2 T cell receptor beta chains derived from one specimen sequenced in a study of T cells in localized non-small cell lung cancer. Only in-frame clones appear in the TCRdb table, and some are missing; sequencing was by immunoSEQ multiplex PCR. This sample yields tens of thousands of clones, of which under 85% are seen a single time; around 20% belongs to the top ten. Here the sequenced sample was peripheral blood, taken before any cancer treatment. The receptors come from an older female donor with stage II squamous cell lung carcinoma.

The chain joins TRBV30 to TRBJ1-1; D is unresolved. Germline-derived CDR1 and CDR2 are GTSNPN and SVGIG (reference sequence). This CDR3 contains 12 residues. V was trimmed by 0 bases and J by 8 bases, leaving 10 bases between them. CDR3 residues: CAWSVSGFEAFF. In nucleotides, the CDR3 is TGTGCCTGGAGTGTATCGGGATTCGAAGCTTTCTTT.

This clone has more than one count but fewer than ten. V usage is TRBV7-3 and J usage is TRBJ1-2; tentative D call: TRBD1 (6 bases). The CDR3 extends over 15 amino acids. Germline V CDR1 and CDR2: SGHTA, FQGTGA. V lost 1 base and J 7 bases, leaving 16 bases between the germline ends. The CDR3 is CASSLMGARGGGYTF. The CDR3 DNA is TGTGCCAGCAGCTTAATGGGAGCGAGAGGGGGTGGCTACACCTTC.